The TCR beta chain under discussion was sequenced for a study of T cell changes during pregnancy in multiple sclerosis. The data were produced by immunoSEQ multiplex PCR, yet TCRdb's version contains in-frame clones alone and is incomplete. Seen here are approximately 72,000 clones, about 90% observed once, and the top ten hold 1.5% to 2%. CDR3 length: 13 amino acids. Per germline, CDR1 MNHEY and CDR2 SMNVEV (reference sequence). The V end lost 10 bases, the J end lost 0 bases, and 10 bases lay between the germline ends. The starting material was peripheral blood, obtained in the first trimester of pregnancy. This chain connects TRBV27 to TRBJ2-1; perhaps TRBD1 as D (5 bases). The TCR was taken from a female donor in good health, enrolled as a control in a pregnancy study. CDR3 in amino acids: CATSQGSYNEQFF. The CDR3 nucleotides are TGTGCCACTTCGCAGGGCTCCTACAATGAGCAGTTCTTC.